This T cell receptor beta chain is drawn from a study of shared T cell receptors in the human thymus. Profiling relied on immunoSEQ multiplex PCR, and the TCRdb table lists in-frame clones only, not all of them. The table shows over 650,000 clones, with approximately 87% occurring only once. The CDR3 runs to 13 residues. Trimming pared 4 bases from V and 4 bases from J, leaving 9 bases between. Looked up from germline, CDR1 is SGHRS and CDR2 is YFSETQ. Separately, the same data were catalogued under a study of human thymus T cells.

Sequenced input: thymocytes. This chain joins TRBV5-1 and TRBJ2-1; D unclear. The TCR originated in a boy in the first two years of life with a congenital heart defect. CDR3 amino acids: CASSPDGYNEQFF. CDR3 coding DNA: TGCGCCAGCAGCCCCGACGGGTACAATGAGCAGTTCTTC.